The clone carrying this T cell receptor beta chain was counted only a few times. Its antigen is as yet unknown. CDR1 is SNHLY, CDR2 FYNNEI, per germline. The V end was cut by 4 bases, the J end by 7 bases, with 13 bases between. The CDR3 is 14 amino acids. These data come from a study of Ad26.COV2.S vaccination and SARS-CoV-2 variants. Study-wide background: Vaccine-arm donor from the placebo-controlled COV1001 Ad26.COV2.S trial. Each vaccinee took Ad26.COV2.S intramuscularly, once or twice 56 days apart.

Points from the study as a whole: Similar non-spike TCR breadth was observed in recipients of vaccine and of placebo.

Treatment described: roughly 18 received Ad26.COV2.S at low or high dose, single or two shots; about 5 received placebo; per-sample allocation not given. The study sampled participants on day 63 after the first vaccine or placebo injection. This table comes from immunoSEQ multiplex PCR, and its TCRdb copy is limited to in-frame clones, with some not included. The sample yields about 410,000 clones, about 89% seen once. The chain has TRBV2 and TRBJ1-4, with D perhaps matching TRBD1 (5 bases). The clonotype originates from a person between 18 and 59 years old who received the Ad26.COV2.S COVID-19 vaccine or a placebo. The source was peripheral blood, collected in a trial of Ad26.COV2.S vaccine versus placebo. CDR3 sequence: CASSVNRQPEKLFF. DNA of the CDR3: TGTGCCAGCAGTGTGAATCGACAGCCTGAAAAACTGTTTTTT. Looking up the rest from reference TRBV2 and TRBJ1-4 gives the full variable domain: EPEVTQTPSHQVTQMGQEVILRCVPISNHLYFYWYRQILGQKVEFLVSFYNNEISEKSEIFDDQFSVERPDGSNFTLKIRSTKLEDSAMYFCASSVNRQPEKLFFGSGTQLSVL.